This T cell receptor beta chain was found in a study of cytomegalovirus exposure and HLA in healthy donors. Study-level background: As an earlier analysis found, around 200 million T cells yielded about 120 million unique TCR beta sequences.

This CDR3 has 18 amino acids. V trimming: 5 bases; J trimming: 8 bases; junction bases outside the gene matches: 22. Per germline, CDR1 SGHAT and CDR2 FQNNGV. General observations from the study: Later analysis suggested links between common viral pathogens and several top significant clusters. TCR beta V segments were, for the most part, productive about 87% or about 30% of the time in an earlier analysis.

Vbeta (60) and Jbeta (13) primers were used in the PCR. Clones were read by immunoSEQ multiplex PCR, and TCRdb kept only the in-frame ones, dropping some. The data contain over 150,000 clones, 70% to 80% of them seen just once; the ten biggest clones take up 4%. As for this clone: What it binds is unknown.

The rearrangement joins TRBV11-2 to TRBJ1-2; 8 bases fit TRBD1. The receptor was derived from a woman in her 40s in good health and CMV-seronegative. Sequenced material: PBMCs. CDR3 in amino acids: CASSQRPQGAVGRGGYTF. CDR3 DNA sequence: TGTGCCAGCAGCCAACGACCCCAGGGGGCCGTCGGGCGGGGAGGCTACACCTTC. Full variable domain (missing parts from reference TRBV11-2 and TRBJ1-2): EAGVAQSPRYKIIEKRQSVAFWCNPISGHATLYWYQQILGQGPKLLIQFQNNGVVDDSQLPKDRFSAERLKGVDSTLKIQPAKLEDSAVYLCASSQRPQGAVGRGGYTFGSGTRLTVV.